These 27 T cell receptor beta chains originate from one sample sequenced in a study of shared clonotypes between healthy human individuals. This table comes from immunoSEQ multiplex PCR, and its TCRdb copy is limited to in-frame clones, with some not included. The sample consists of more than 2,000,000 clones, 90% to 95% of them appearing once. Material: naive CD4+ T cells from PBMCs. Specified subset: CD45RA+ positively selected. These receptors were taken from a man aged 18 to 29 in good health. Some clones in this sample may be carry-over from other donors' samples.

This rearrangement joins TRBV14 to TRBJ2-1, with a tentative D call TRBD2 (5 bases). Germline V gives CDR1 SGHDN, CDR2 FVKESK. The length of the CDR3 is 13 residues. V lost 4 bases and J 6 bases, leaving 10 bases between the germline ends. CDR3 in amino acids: CASSLGLPNEQFF. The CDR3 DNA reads TGTGCCAGCAGCCTCGGACTCCCCAATGAGCAGTTCTTC.

The CDR3, as DNA: TGTGCCAGCAGCCTTAGAGGACTTGCGGGAGGCCGGGGTGAGCAGTTCTTC. Amino acid sequence: CASSLRGLAGGRGEQFF. The chain uses TRBV5-4 and TRBJ2-1, with 8 bases fitting TRBD2. The trim removed 4 bases at V and 9 bases at J, leaving 18 bases unmatched. CDR3 length: 17 residues. Per germline, CDR1 SGHNT and CDR2 YYREEE (reference sequence). The complete variable domain, with remaining parts taken from reference TRBV5-4 and TRBJ2-1, reads ETGVTQSPTHLIKTRGQQVTLRCSSQSGHNTVSWYQQALGQGPQFIFQYYREEENGRGNFPPRFSGLQFPNYSSELNVNALELDDSALYLCASSLRGLAGGRGEQFFGPGTRLTVL.

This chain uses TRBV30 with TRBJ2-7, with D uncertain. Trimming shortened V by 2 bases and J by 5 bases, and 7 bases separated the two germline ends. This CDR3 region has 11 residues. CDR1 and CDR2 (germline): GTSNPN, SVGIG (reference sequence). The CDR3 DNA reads TGTGCCTGGAGTTATCCGAACGAGCAGTACTTC. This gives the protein CAWSYPNEQYF.

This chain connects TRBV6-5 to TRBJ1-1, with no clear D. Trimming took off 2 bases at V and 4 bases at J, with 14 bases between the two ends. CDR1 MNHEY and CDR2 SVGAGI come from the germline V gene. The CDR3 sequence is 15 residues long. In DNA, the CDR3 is TGTGCCAGCAGTTACAGCTGGATATTAAGCACTGAAGCTTTCTTT. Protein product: CASSYSWILSTEAFF.

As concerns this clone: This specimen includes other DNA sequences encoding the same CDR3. For the CDR3, the DNA is TGCGCCAGCAGCTTGGGACAGCAAGAGACCCAGTACTTC. Translation gives CASSLGQQETQYF. The chain couples TRBV5-1 to TRBJ2-5; the D gene is possibly TRBD1 (5 bases). CDR3 length: 13 amino acids. Trimming cost V 0 bases and J 2 bases, with 5 bases left between them. Germline CDR1 is SGHRS and CDR2 is YFSETQ.

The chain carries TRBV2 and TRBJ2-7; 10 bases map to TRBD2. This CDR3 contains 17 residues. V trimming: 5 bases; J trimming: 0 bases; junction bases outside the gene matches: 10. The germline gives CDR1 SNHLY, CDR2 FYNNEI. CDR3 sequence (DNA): TGTGCCAGCAGTCCCCCCGGACTAGCGGATAGCTCCTACGAGCAGTACTTC. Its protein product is CASSPPGLADSSYEQYF. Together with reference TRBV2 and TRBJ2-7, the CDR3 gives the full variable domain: EPEVTQTPSHQVTQMGQEVILRCVPISNHLYFYWYRQILGQKVEFLVSFYNNEISEKSEIFDDQFSVERPDGSNFTLKIRSTKLEDSAMYFCASSPPGLADSSYEQYFGPGTRLTVT.

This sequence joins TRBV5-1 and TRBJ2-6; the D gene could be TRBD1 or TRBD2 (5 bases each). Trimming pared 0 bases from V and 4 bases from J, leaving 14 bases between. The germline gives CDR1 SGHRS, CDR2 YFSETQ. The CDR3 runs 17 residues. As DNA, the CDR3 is TGCGCCAGCAGCTTGGCTGGGACCGCACTCGGGGCCAACGTCCTGACTTTC. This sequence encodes CASSLAGTALGANVLTF.

The CDR3 reads CASSQRTGGETQYF. CDR3 nucleotide sequence: TGTGCCAGCAGCCAAAGGACAGGCGGGGAGACCCAGTACTTC. This chain connects TRBV4-2 to TRBJ2-5; 7 bases map to TRBD1. Germline CDR1 and CDR2: LGHNA and YNFKEQ. J gave up 5 bases and V 2 bases, and 5 bases lay outside the gene matches. CDR3 size: 14 residues.

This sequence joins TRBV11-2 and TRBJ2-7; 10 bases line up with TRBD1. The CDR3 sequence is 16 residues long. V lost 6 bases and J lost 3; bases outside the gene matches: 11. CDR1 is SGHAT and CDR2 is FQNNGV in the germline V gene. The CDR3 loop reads CASSSPRDRGIYEQYF. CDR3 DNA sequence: TGTGCCAGCAGTTCACCCCGGGACAGGGGCATCTACGAGCAGTACTTC.

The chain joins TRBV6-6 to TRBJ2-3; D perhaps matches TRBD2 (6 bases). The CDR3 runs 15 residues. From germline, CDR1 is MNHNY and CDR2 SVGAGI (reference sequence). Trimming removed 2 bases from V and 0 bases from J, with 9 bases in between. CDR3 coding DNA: TGTGCCAGCAGTTACCCGGCGGGAAGCACAGATACGCAGTATTTT. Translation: CASSYPAGSTDTQYF.

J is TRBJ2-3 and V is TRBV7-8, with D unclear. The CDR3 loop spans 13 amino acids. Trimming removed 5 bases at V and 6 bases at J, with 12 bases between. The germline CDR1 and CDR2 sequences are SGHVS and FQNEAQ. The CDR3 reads CASSPIRADTQYF. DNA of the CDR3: TGTGCCAGCAGCCCAATTCGAGCGGATACGCAGTATTTT.

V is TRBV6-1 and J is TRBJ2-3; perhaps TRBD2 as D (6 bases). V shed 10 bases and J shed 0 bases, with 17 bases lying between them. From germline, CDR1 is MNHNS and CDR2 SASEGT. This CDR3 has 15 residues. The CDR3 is CATNSPRGSTDTQYF. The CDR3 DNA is TGTGCCACCAACTCTCCGCGGGGCAGCACAGATACGCAGTATTTT.

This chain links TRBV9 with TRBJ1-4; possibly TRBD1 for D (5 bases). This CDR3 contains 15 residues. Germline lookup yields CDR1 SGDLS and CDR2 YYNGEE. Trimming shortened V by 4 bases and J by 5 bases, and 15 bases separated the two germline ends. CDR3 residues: CASSPRGTLNEKLFF. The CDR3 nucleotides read TGTGCCAGCAGCCCCCGCGGGACCCTAAATGAAAAACTGTTTTTT.

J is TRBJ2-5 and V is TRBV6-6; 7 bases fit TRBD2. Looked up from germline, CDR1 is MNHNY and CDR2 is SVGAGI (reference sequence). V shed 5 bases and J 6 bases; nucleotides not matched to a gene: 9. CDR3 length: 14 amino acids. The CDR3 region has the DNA TGTGCCAGCAGTGCCGGACTAGTTGGACAGACCCAGTACTTC. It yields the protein CASSAGLVGQTQYF.

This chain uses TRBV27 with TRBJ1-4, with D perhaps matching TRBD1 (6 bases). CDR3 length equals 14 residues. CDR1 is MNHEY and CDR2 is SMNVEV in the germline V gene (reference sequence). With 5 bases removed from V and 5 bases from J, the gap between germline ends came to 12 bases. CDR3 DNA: TGTGCCAGCAGTAAACAGGGAATCAATGAAAAACTGTTTTTT. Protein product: CASSKQGINEKLFF.

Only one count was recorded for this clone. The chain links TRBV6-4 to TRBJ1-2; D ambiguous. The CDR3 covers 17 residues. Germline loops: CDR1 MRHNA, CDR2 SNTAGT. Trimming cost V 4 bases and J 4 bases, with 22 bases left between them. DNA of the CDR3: TGTGCCAGCAGTGCCAGACCCGGGCCCCTATCCCTCTATGGCTACACCTTC. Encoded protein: CASSARPGPLSLYGYTF.

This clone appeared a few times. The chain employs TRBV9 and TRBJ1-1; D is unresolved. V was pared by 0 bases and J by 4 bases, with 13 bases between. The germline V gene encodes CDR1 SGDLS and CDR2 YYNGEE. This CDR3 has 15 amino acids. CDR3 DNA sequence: TGTGCCAGCAGCGTAGGCCCCGAATCGGGCACTGAAGCTTTCTTT. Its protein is CASSVGPESGTEAFF.

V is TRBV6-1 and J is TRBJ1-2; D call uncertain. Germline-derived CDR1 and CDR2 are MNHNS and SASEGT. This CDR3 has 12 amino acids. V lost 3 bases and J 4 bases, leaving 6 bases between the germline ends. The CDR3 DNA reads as TGTGCCAGCAGTGAGGATGGCTATGGCTACACCTTC. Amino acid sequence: CASSEDGYGYTF.

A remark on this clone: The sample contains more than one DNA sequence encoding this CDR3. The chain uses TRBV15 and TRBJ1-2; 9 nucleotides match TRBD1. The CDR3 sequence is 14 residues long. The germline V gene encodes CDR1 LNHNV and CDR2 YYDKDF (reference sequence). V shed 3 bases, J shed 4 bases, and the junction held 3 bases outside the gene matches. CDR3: CATSRDRGLYGYTF. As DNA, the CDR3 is TGTGCCACCAGCAGGGACAGGGGTCTCTATGGCTACACCTTC.

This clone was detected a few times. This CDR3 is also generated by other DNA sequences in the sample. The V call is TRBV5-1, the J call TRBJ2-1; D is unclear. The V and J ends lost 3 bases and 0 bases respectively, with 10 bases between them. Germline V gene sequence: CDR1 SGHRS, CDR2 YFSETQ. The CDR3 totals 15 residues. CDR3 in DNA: TGCGCCAGCAGCTGGACCGAGAGCTCCTACAATGAGCAGTTCTTC. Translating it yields CASSWTESSYNEQFF.

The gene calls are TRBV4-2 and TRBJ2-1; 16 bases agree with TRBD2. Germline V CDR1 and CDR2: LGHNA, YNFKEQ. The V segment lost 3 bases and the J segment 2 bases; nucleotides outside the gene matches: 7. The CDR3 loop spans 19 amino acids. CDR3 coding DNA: TGTGCCAGCAGCCACCCCTCGGGACTAGCGGGAGGGACCTACAATGAGCAGTTCTTC. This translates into CASSHPSGLAGGTYNEQFF.

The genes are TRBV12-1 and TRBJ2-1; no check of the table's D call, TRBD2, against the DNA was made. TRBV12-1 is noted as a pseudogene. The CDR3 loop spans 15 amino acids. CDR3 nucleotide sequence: TGTGCCAGCAGCACGAGACTAGCGGGAGCGGACGAGCAGTTCTTC. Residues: CASSTRLAGADEQFF.

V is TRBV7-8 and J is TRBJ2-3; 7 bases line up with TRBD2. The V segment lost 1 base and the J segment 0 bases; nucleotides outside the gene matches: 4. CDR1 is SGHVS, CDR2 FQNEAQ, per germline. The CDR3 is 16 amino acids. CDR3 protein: CASSLGPSGSTDTQYF. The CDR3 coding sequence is TGTGCCAGCAGCTTAGGGCCTAGCGGTAGCACAGATACGCAGTATTTT.

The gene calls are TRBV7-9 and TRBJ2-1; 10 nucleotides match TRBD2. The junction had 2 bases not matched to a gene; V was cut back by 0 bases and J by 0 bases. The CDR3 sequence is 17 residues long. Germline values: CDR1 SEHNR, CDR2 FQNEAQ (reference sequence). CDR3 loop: CASSLAGTSDSYNEQFF. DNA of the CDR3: TGTGCCAGCAGCTTAGCGGGGACTAGCGACTCCTACAATGAGCAGTTCTTC.

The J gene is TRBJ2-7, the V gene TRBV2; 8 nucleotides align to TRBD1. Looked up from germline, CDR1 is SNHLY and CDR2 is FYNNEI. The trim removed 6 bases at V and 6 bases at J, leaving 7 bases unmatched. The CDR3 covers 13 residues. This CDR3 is CASRIGQGGEQYF. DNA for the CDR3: TGTGCCAGCAGAATAGGACAGGGAGGCGAGCAGTACTTC.

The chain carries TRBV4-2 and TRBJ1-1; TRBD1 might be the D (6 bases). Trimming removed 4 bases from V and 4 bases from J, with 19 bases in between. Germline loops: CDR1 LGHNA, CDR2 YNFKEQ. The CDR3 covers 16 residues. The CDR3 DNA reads TGTGCCAGCAGCCCAACATGGGGGGCACGGGTCACTGAAGCTTTCTTT. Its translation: CASSPTWGARVTEAFF.

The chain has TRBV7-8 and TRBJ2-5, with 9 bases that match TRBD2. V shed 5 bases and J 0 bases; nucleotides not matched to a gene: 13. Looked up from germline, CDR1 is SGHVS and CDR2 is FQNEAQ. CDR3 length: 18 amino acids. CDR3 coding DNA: TGTGCCAGCAGCCCGGTGAGGGTGCTAGCGGGGTACCAAGAGACCCAGTACTTC. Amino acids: CASSPVRVLAGYQETQYF.